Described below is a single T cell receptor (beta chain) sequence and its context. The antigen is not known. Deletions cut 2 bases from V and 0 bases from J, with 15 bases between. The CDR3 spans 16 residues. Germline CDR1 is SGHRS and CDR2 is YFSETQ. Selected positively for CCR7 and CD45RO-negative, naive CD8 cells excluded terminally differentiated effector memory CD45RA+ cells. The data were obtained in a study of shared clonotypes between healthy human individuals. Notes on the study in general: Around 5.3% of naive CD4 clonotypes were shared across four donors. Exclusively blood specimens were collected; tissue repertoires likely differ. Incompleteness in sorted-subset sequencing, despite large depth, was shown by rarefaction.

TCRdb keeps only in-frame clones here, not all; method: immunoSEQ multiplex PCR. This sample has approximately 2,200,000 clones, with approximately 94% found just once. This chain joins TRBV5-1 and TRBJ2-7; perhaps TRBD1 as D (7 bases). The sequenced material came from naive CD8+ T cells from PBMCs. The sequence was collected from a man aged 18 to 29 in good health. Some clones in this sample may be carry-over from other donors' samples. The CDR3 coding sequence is TGCGCCAGCAGCTTCGGAAACAGGGGACTCTCCTACGAGCAGTACTTC. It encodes CASSFGNRGLSYEQYF.